One sample yielded the 8 T cell receptor beta chains listed below, sequenced in a study of early T cells in non-severe SARS-CoV-2 infection. MiXCR was run by TCRdb on the 5' RACE reads, yielding one entry per CDR3 protein. The sample records 50,000 or so distinct CDR3 sequences, 4% to 5% being singletons. The sequenced material came from whole blood. These receptors were taken from an adult who was a healthcare worker with PCR-confirmed SARS-CoV-2 infection or an uninfected control (not recorded which).

This clonotype showed up many times. The CDR3 sequence: CSARAPSWRRETQYF. CDR3 nucleotides: TGCAGTGCTAGAGCCCCCTCCTGGCGGAGGGAGACCCAGTACTTC. The chain joins TRBV20-1 to TRBJ2-5; a weak D match, TRBD2 (5 bases). The length of the CDR3 is 15 residues. CDR1 and CDR2 (germline): DFQATT, SNEGSKA (reference sequence). Trimming shortened V by 1 base and J by 5 bases, and 17 bases separated the two germline ends.

This clonotype was counted ten times or more. The chain joins TRBV10-2 to TRBJ2-5, with TRBD1 identical over 8 bases. The ends lost 7 bases at V and 3 bases at J; junction bases unmatched: 7. CDR1 and CDR2 (germline): WSHSY, SAAADI. The CDR3 totals 14 residues. CDR3 DNA sequence: TGCGCCAGCACGGCCGGACAGGGAAAAGAGACCCAGTACTTC. Translation gives CASTAGQGKETQYF.

This clonotype was picked up many times. J is TRBJ1-2 and V is TRBV3-1; possibly TRBD1 for D (5 bases). The CDR3 sequence is 13 residues long. Germline V gene sequence: CDR1 LGHDT, CDR2 YNNKEL (reference sequence). V dropped 3 bases and J dropped 2 bases, with 7 bases sitting between them. CDR3 in DNA: TGTGCCAGCAGCCATCGGGGGAACTATGGCTACACCTTC. Amino acids: CASSHRGNYGYTF.

Many counts were recorded for this clonotype. CDR3 sequence reads: CASSPPGVRTEAFF. CDR3 sequence (DNA): TGTGCCAGCAGTCCACCGGGGGTGAGGACTGAAGCTTTCTTT. The V call is TRBV28, the J call TRBJ1-1, with D perhaps matching TRBD1 (5 bases). The V gene's germline CDR1 is MDHEN and CDR2 SYDVKM. V lost 5 bases and J 5 bases, leaving 15 bases between the germline ends. This CDR3 spans 14 amino acids.

There are many counts of this clonotype. This rearrangement joins TRBV7-2 to TRBJ1-2, with TRBD1 identical over 12 bases. Germline CDR1 reads SGHTA; CDR2 reads FQGNSA. V shed 6 bases and J 8 bases; nucleotides not matched to a gene: 13. This CDR3 contains 16 residues. The CDR3 protein is CASSSGTGGYFGGYTF. The CDR3 DNA reads as TGTGCCAGCAGTTCCGGGACAGGGGGCTATTTTGGCGGCTACACCTTC.

This clonotype appeared many times. The V call is TRBV6-5, the J call TRBJ2-1, with 9 bases fitting TRBD1. The trim removed 6 bases at V and 1 base at J, leaving 4 bases unmatched. The CDR3 runs to 15 residues. Per the germline V gene, CDR1 is MNHEY and CDR2 is SVGAGI. This CDR3 is CASRADRGSYNEQFF. For the CDR3, the DNA is TGTGCCAGCAGGGCTGACAGGGGGTCCTACAATGAGCAGTTCTTC.

This clonotype was picked up many times. The chain has TRBV6-6 and TRBJ2-1; D gene uncertain. V was clipped by 5 bases and J by 6 bases, with 5 bases between them. The CDR3 has 11 amino acids. Germline values: CDR1 MNHNY, CDR2 SVGAGI (reference sequence). The chain's CDR3 is CASSRSNEQFF. The CDR3, as DNA: TGTGCCAGCAGTCGGTCCAATGAGCAGTTCTTC.

This clonotype has more than one count but fewer than ten. V usage is TRBV6-6 and J usage is TRBJ2-1; 13 bases fit TRBD2. Germline trimming cut 5 bases from V and 6 bases from J; bases unmatched to any gene: 7. Germline V CDR1 and CDR2: MNHNY, SVGAGI (reference sequence). This CDR3 contains 16 residues. CDR3: CASSDILAGGPNEQFF. In DNA, the CDR3 is TGTGCCAGCAGTGACATACTAGCGGGGGGGCCCAATGAGCAGTTCTTC.